The 3 T cell receptor beta chains presented below share a single source sample, sequenced in a study of cytomegalovirus exposure and HLA in healthy donors (dated by TCRdb to 2016 to 2017). Library construction relied on the immunoSEQ multiplex PCR assay. For the multiplex PCR, a mixture combining 60 forward primers for TCR Vbeta segments and 13 reverse primers for TCR Jbeta segments was used. Here the immuneACCESS table is served through TCRdb, limited to in-frame sequences with V and J called. Missing clones are a known gap in these copies; in checked studies unresolved V genes cover under half, and the rest lacks a known reason. The sample table contains about 140,000 clones; only one count was recorded for about 80% of them. The top ten hold 1.9% of the sample. The sequencing sample was made of PBMCs. The receptors shown here come from a woman between 35 and 50 years old in good health and CMV-seronegative.

The chain is built from TRBV27 and TRBJ2-7; 10 bases are a match to TRBD1. J gave up 3 bases and V 4 bases, and 18 bases lay outside the gene matches. CDR3 size: 19 residues. Germline loops: CDR1 MNHEY, CDR2 SMNVEV (reference sequence). The CDR3 is CASSSPSGTGATTSYEQYF. The CDR3 region has the DNA TGTGCCAGCAGTTCCCCATCCGGGACAGGGGCCACTACTAGCTACGAGCAGTACTTC.

The chain employs TRBV10-3 and TRBJ2-2; no clear D gene. Deletions cut 5 bases from V and 6 bases from J, with 7 bases between. Looked up from germline, CDR1 is ENHRY and CDR2 is SYGVKD. The CDR3 runs 12 residues. The CDR3 bases are TGTGCCATCAGTAATCCGGCCGGGGAGCTGTTTTTT. Its protein is CAISNPAGELFF.

The sample holds one count of this clone. J is TRBJ2-7 and V is TRBV6-4; TRBD1 aligns across 7 bases. V dropped 6 bases and J dropped 0; count of bases not matched to a gene: 5. The CDR3 contains 14 residues. Germline V lookup: CDR1 MRHNA, CDR2 SNTAGT. The CDR3 DNA reads as TGTGCCAGCAGCCCGGACAGGAGCTCCTACGAGCAGTACTTC. Protein sequence: CASSPDRSSYEQYF.